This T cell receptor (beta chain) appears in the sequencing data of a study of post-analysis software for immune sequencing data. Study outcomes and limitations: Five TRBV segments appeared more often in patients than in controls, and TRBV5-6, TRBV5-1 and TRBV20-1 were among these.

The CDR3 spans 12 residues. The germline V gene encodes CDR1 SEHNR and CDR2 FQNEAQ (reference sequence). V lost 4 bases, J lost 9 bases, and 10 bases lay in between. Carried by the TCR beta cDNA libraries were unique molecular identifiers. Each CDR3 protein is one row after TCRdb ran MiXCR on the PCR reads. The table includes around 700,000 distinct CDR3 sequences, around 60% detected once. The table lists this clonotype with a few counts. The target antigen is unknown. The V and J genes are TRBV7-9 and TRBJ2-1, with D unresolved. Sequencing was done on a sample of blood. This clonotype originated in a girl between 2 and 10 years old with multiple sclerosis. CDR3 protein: CASSSALGEQFF. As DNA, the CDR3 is TGTGCCAGCAGCTCCGCATTAGGTGAGCAGTTCTTC.